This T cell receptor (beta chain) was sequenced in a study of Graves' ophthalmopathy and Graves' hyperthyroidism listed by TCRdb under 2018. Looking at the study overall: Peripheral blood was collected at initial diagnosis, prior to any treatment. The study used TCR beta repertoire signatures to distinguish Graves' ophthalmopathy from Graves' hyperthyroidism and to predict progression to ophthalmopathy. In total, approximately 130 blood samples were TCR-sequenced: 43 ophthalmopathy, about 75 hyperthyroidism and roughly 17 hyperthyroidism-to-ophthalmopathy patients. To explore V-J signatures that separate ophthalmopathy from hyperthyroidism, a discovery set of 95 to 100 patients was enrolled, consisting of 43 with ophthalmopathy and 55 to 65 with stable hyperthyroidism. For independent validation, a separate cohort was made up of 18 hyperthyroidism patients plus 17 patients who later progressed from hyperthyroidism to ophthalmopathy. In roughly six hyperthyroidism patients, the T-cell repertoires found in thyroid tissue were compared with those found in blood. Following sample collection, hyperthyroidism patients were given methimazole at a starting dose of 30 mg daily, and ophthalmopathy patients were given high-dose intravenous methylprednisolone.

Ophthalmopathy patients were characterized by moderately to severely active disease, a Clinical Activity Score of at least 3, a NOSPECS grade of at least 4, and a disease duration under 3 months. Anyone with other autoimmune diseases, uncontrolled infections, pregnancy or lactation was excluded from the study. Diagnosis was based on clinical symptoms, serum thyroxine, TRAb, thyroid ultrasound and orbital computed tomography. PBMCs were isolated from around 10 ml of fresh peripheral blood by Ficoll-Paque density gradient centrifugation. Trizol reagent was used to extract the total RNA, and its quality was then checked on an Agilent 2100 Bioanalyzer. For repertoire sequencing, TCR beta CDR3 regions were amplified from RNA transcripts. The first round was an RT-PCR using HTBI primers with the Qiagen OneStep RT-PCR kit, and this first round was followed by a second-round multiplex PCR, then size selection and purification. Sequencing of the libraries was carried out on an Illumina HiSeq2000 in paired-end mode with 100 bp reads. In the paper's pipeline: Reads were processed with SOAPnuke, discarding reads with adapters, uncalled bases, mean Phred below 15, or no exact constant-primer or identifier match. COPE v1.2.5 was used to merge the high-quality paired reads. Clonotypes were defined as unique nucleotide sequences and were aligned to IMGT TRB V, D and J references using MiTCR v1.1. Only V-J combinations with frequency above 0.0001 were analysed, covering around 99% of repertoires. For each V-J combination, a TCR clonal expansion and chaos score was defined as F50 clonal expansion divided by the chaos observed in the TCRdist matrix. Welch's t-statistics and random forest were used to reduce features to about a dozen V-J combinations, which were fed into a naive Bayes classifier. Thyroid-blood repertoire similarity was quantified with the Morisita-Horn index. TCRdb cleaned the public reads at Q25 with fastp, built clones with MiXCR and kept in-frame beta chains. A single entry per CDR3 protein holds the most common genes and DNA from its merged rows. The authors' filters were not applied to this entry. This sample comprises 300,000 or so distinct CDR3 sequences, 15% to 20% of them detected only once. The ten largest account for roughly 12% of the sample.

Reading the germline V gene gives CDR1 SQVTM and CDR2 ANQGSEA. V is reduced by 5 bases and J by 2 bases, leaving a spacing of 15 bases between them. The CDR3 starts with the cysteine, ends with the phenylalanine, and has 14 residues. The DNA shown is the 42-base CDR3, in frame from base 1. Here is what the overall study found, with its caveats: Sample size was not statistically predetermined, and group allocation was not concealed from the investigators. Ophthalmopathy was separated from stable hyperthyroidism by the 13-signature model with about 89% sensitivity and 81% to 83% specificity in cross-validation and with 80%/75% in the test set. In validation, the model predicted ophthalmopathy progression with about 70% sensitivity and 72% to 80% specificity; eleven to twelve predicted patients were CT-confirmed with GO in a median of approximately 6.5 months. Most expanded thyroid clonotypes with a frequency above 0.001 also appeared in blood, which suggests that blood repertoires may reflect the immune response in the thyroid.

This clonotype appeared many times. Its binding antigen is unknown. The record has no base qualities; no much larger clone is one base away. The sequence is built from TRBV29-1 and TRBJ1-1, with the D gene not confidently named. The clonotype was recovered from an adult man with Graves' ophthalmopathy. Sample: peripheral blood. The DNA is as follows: TGCAGCGTTCGTTTACCCAGAGGCAACACTGAAGCTTTCTTT. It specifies CSVRLPRGNTEAFF.